The clone carrying this T cell receptor (beta chain) has a handful of counts. No antigen is known for it. The TCR-sequenced patients were three responders to pembrolizumab. The protocol was immunoSEQ multiplex PCR, while the TCRdb copy is restricted to in-frame clones and leaves out a portion. The profile covers about 25,000 clones, with about 88% appearing a single time and 2.5% to 3% taken by the ten largest. This sample stems from a study of PD-1 blockade in mismatch repair-deficient tumors. The study, taken as a whole, reports: Rapid post-treatment expansion, then contraction, generally preceding radiologic response, marked tumor-resident clones.

Per the germline V gene, CDR1 is MNHEY and CDR2 is SMNVEV (reference sequence). After removal of 3 bases from V and 3 bases from J, the junction contained 5 bases not matched to a gene. CDR3 length equals 14 residues. The receptor's source is an adult with mismatch repair-deficient cancer. V gene TRBV27 combines with J gene TRBJ2-7, with TRBD2 matching 7 bases. The material sequenced was PBMCs, taken before pembrolizumab treatment. The CDR3 region is CASSFASGIYEQYF. The CDR3 nucleotides are TGTGCCAGCAGTTTCGCTAGCGGTATCTACGAGCAGTACTTC.